This TCR beta chain appears in the sequencing data of a study of T cell responses to AZD1222 COVID-19 vaccine. Some second doses came at about 4 weeks and others at about 12 weeks; these were pooled. As concerns this clone: Its antigen remains unidentified.

Repertoires were generated with immunoSEQ multiplex PCR, while TCRdb's copy carries only in-frame clones and drops some. Among about 84,000 clones listed, around 88% were seen once. Study-level findings and limits: Donors in the cohort were predominantly white British and more often female, and clonal diversity was possibly underestimated.

CDR3 length: 13 residues. The V and J ends lost 4 bases and 10 bases, in that order; junction bases with no gene match: 5. The germline gives CDR1 SGHTA, CDR2 FQGTGA. This TCR derives from an adult who received the AZD1222 COVID-19 vaccine. This chain uses TRBV7-3 with TRBJ2-1, with 9 bases identical to TRBD1. Sequencing used peripheral blood, obtained 28 days after the second AZD1222 dose. The CDR3 loop is CASSSGQGREQFF. The CDR3 nucleotides read TGTGCCAGCAGCTCGGGACAGGGAAGGGAGCAGTTCTTC.